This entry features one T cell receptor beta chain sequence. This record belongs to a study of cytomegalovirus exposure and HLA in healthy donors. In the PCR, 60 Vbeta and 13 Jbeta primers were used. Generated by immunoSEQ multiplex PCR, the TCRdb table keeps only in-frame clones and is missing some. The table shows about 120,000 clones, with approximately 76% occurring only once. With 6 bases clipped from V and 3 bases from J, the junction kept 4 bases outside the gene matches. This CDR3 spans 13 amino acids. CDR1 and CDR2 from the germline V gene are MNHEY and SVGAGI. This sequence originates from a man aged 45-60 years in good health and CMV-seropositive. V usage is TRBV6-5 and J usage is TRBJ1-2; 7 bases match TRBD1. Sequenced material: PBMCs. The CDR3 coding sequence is TGTGCCAGCAGAGACAGGGAGGACTATGGCTACACCTTC. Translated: CASRDREDYGYTF.